Only one count was recorded for the clone carrying this T cell receptor beta chain. What it binds is unknown. The treatment is: oral pan-JAK inhibitor, 5-10 mg twice daily. The CDR3 runs 12 residues. Trimming stripped 7 bases from V and 0 bases from J, with 7 bases between. The germline CDR1 and CDR2 sequences are SQVTM and ANQGSEA. Extracted RNA was reverse transcribed into cDNA, the sequencing template. The repertoire was sequenced with immunoSEQ multiplex PCR; TCRdb's copy has only in-frame clones and lacks some. This sample has 150,000 or so clones; roughly 50% occur once, and the top ten carry under 20%. The sample is drawn from a study of CD8+ T cells in alopecia areata. Study information: In an open-label trial, patients got 5 to 10 mg tofacitinib twice daily.

Whole-study findings and limits: Because of a solitary nonresponder, the connection of baseline CD8+ expansion to response stays uncertain.

This TCR came from a human donor with alopecia areata. This specimen was CD4+ T cells sorted from blood, taken at approximately week 60, from a patient treated with tofacitinib. V usage is TRBV29-1 and J usage is TRBJ1-3; D is unclear. CDR3 in DNA: TGCAGCGGCCGTCTCTCTGGAAACACCATATATTTT. Encoded protein: CSGRLSGNTIYF.